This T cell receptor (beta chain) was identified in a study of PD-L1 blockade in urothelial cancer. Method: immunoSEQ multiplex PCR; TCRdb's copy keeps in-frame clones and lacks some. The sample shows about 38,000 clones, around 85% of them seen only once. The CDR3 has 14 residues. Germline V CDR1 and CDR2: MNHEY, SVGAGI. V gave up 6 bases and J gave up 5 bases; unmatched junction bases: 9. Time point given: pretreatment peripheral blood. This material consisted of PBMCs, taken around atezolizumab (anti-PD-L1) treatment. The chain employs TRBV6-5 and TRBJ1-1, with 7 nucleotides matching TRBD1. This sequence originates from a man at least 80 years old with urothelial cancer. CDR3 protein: CASSPSQGRTEAFF. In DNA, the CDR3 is TGTGCCAGCAGCCCATCACAGGGGCGGACTGAAGCTTTCTTT.